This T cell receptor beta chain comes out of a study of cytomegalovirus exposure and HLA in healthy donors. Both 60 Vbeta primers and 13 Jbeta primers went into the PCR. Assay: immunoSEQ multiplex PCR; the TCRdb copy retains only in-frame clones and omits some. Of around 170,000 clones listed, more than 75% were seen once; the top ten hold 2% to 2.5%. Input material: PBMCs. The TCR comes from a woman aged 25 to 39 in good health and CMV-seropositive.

The CDR3 DNA reads TGTGCCAGCAGCCTTGGGACAGGGCAAGGCGGGGAGCTGTTTTTT. It codes for CASSLGTGQGGELFF. The rearrangement links TRBV11-2 to TRBJ2-2; TRBD1 matches at 9 bases. Trimming removed 5 bases from V and 7 bases from J; junction bases left unmatched: 8. Germline V lookup: CDR1 SGHAT, CDR2 FQNNGV. The CDR3 contains 15 residues.